This entry features one T cell receptor (beta chain) sequence. Its cognate antigen is unknown. This specimen belongs to a study of T-cell reconstitution after alpha-beta-depleted transplantation in children. Findings and limits, study-wide: T-cell counts and diversity were attributed mostly to newly produced T cells one year after transplant. There were reportedly several hundred expanded graft clones from which alpha-beta T cells came about two months after transplant. Where some patients showed high TCRbeta diversity at day 60, it came from recipient T cells and thymic progenitors that had survived.

Unique molecular identifiers tagged the TCRbeta library. MiXCR, run by TCRdb on the PCR reads, gives a single entry per CDR3 protein. The table has approximately 300,000 distinct CDR3 sequences, 9.5% to 13% seen once. The CDR3 length is 12 residues. With 3 bases removed from V and 6 bases from J, the gap between germline ends came to 8 bases. The material was peripheral blood, obtained 180 days after TCRalphabeta/CD19-depleted stem cell transplant. The J gene is TRBJ1-2, the V gene TRBV12-3 or TRBV12-4; D is unresolved. This receptor was identified in a male patient between 2 and 10 years old who had a stem cell transplant for chronic granulomatous disease, so the T cells may come from the graft donor. In DNA form, the CDR3 reads TGTGCCAGCAGTTTCGGTTTTAATGGCTACACCTTC. It encodes CASSFGFNGYTF.